These 27 T cell receptor beta chains were all obtained from the same sample, sequenced in a study of cytomegalovirus exposure and HLA in healthy donors. This PCR relied on a set of 60 Vbeta primers and 13 Jbeta primers. Method: immunoSEQ multiplex PCR; TCRdb's copy keeps in-frame clones and lacks some. The sample lists about 200,000 clones, over 60% seen once, with about 2% in the top ten. The sample consisted of PBMCs. The receptors shown here come from a male donor in good health and CMV-seronegative.

This clone was observed a single time. The chain has TRBV15 and TRBJ2-1; the D gene is possibly TRBD2 (5 bases). V was trimmed by 4 bases and J by 10 bases, leaving 14 bases between them. Germline-derived CDR1 and CDR2 are LNHNV and YYDKDF (reference sequence). The CDR3 sequence is 13 residues long. The CDR3, as DNA: TGTGCCACCAGCACTCCTGTAGCGAAAGAGCAGTTCTTC. This gives the protein CATSTPVAKEQFF.

This chain links TRBV7-9 with TRBJ1-1, with TRBD1 matching over 7 bases. The trim removed 3 bases at V and 2 bases at J, leaving 6 bases unmatched. The CDR3 runs 15 residues. CDR1 SEHNR and CDR2 FQNEAQ come from the germline V gene (reference sequence). CDR3 loop: CASSFTGEFNTEAFF. The CDR3 DNA reads TGTGCCAGCAGCTTCACAGGGGAATTTAACACTGAAGCTTTCTTT.

The V gene is TRBV27, the J gene TRBJ2-2; tentative D call: TRBD1 (5 bases). The CDR3 is made up of 15 amino acids. From germline, CDR1 is MNHEY and CDR2 SMNVEV (reference sequence). V lost 8 bases to trimming and J lost 5 bases, with 18 bases between them. Written as DNA, the CDR3 is TGTGCCAGCCGCGAAGGGGCTGTGGAAACCGGGGAGCTGTTTTTT. Its protein product is CASREGAVETGELFF.

This clone was seen only a few times. V usage is TRBV2 and J usage is TRBJ2-7, with 10 positions matching TRBD2. Germline-derived CDR1 and CDR2 are SNHLY and FYNNEI. The CDR3 extends over 15 amino acids. The trim removed 7 bases at V and 2 bases at J, leaving 8 bases unmatched. The CDR3 DNA reads TGTGCCAGCACCTATGGACTAGCGGAAACCTACGAGCAGTACTTC. This sequence encodes CASTYGLAETYEQYF.

CDR3 protein: CARESRGCSMRPAGGRHEQYF. The CDR3 DNA is TGTGCCAGGGAGTCCAGGGGTTGTAGTATGCGTCCAGCGGGAGGGAGGCACGAGCAGTACTTC. The V gene is TRBV19, the J gene TRBJ2-7; 10 nucleotides agree with TRBD2. Germline V lookup: CDR1 LNHDA, CDR2 SQIVND (reference sequence). The CDR3 runs 21 residues. Trimming cost V 9 bases and J 5 bases; bases outside gene matches: 31.

The chain carries TRBV5-6 and TRBJ2-7; perhaps TRBD2 as D (6 bases). Germline V gene lookup returns CDR1 SGHDT and CDR2 YYEEEE. V lost 2 bases and J lost 5, with 20 bases in between. CDR3 size: 16 residues. This chain's CDR3 is CASSFGSGVLIDEQYF. DNA of the CDR3: TGTGCCAGCAGCTTTGGGTCGGGGGTATTAATCGACGAGCAGTACTTC.

The genes are TRBV27 and TRBJ2-1, with 7 bases fitting TRBD1. V was clipped by 6 bases and J by 11 bases; unmatched bases: 16. Germline V gene data show CDR1 as MNHEY and CDR2 as SMNVEV (reference sequence). This CDR3 region has 15 residues. CDR3 in amino acids: CASRVLGTALRKQFF. CDR3 nucleotides: TGTGCCAGCAGGGTTTTGGGGACAGCCCTTAGGAAGCAGTTCTTC.

J is TRBJ1-1 and V is TRBV19; D is unresolved. Per germline, CDR1 LNHDA and CDR2 SQIVND (reference sequence). This CDR3 is 13 amino acids long. V lost 1 base and J 0 bases, leaving 3 bases between the germline ends. CDR3: CASSIALNTEAFF. CDR3 nucleotide sequence: TGTGCCAGTAGTATAGCTTTGAACACTGAAGCTTTCTTT.

V and J are TRBV19 and TRBJ2-3, with 15 bases lining up with TRBD2. Germline CDR1 is LNHDA and CDR2 is SQIVND (reference sequence). Losses at the gene ends were 3 bases for V and 1 base for J; bases not matched to a gene: 8. The CDR3 length is 19 residues. The CDR3 is CASSIPAGTSGGRTDTQYF. CDR3 bases: TGTGCCAGTAGTATCCCGGCCGGGACTAGCGGGGGGCGCACAGATACGCAGTATTTT.

This clone has just a few counts. The chain joins TRBV4-2 to TRBJ1-1, with 9 nucleotides matching TRBD1. The CDR3 sequence is 16 residues long. Trimming cost V 4 bases and J 0 bases; bases outside gene matches: 6. Germline CDR1 LGHNA, CDR2 YNFKEQ. The CDR3: CASSLSTGGMNTEAFF. In nucleotides, the CDR3 is TGTGCCAGCAGCCTCTCGACAGGGGGAATGAACACTGAAGCTTTCTTT.

A word on this clone: At one boundary the junction diverges from the germline segment, which might be a read error. The same CDR3 can be traced to other DNA sequences in this sample. The chain links TRBV5-1 to TRBJ1-4; D uncertain. CDR1 is SGHRS, CDR2 YFSETQ, per germline. This CDR3 region has 14 residues. The CDR3 sequence is CASSLGTVNEKLFF. The DNA for the CDR3 is TGCGCCAGCAGCTTGGGAACGGTTAATGAAAAACTGTTCTTT.

The chain carries TRBV5-1 and TRBJ2-7; TRBD2 matches at 7 bases. The CDR3 is 13 amino acids. The V and J ends lost 3 bases and 2 bases, in that order; junction bases with no gene match: 2. Germline CDR1 and CDR2: SGHRS and YFSETQ. DNA for the CDR3: TGCGCCAGCAGCTGGGGGGGGACCTACGAGCAGTACTTC. Translation: CASSWGGTYEQYF.

This chain links TRBV30 with TRBJ2-5; TRBD2 aligns across 9 bases. V was pared by 8 bases and J by 10 bases, with 17 bases of the junction left unmatched. The CDR3 covers 14 residues. CDR1 is GTSNPN and CDR2 is SVGIG in the germline V gene (reference sequence). The CDR3 nucleotides read TGTGCCAGATCGTCGACTAGCGGCCTATGGAGCCAGTACTTC. Amino acid sequence: CARSSTSGLWSQYF.

The rearrangement uses TRBV6-5 and TRBJ2-7; 8 nucleotides align to TRBD1. From germline, CDR1 is MNHEY and CDR2 SVGAGI. The CDR3 is 15 residues long. Trimming took 3 bases from V and 3 from J; bases not matched to a gene: 7. The CDR3 sequence: CASSYAGGAYYEQYF. The DNA for the CDR3 is TGTGCCAGCAGTTATGCAGGGGGCGCATACTACGAGCAGTACTTC.

The J gene is TRBJ2-5, the V gene TRBV10-3, with 10 bases identical to TRBD2. The DNA end is more similar to TRBJ2-7, so the J call may be wrong. CDR1 and CDR2 from the germline V gene are ENHRY and SYGVKD. The CDR3 has 16 residues. The CDR3 coding sequence is TGTGCCATCAGCTTTTCAGGACTAGCGGAGAACTACGAGCAGTACTTC. Protein sequence: CAISFSGLAENYEQYF.

This clone was observed a few times. DNA for the CDR3: TGTGCCAGTAGTATGCCATCGGCGGGATTAAACTCTGGAAACACCATATATTTT. Its translation is CASSMPSAGLNSGNTIYF. V is TRBV19 and J is TRBJ1-3; D is unresolved. The CDR3 consists of 18 residues. Germline CDR1 LNHDA, CDR2 SQIVND (reference sequence). Trimming removed 3 bases at V and 0 bases at J, with 18 bases between.

V gene TRBV4-1 combines with J gene TRBJ2-7; D gene uncertain. V was cut by 0 bases and J by 6 bases, with 12 bases left in between. CDR1 is MGHRA and CDR2 is YSYEKL in the germline V gene. The length of the CDR3 is 14 residues. Here the CDR3 DNA reads TGCGCCAGCAGCCAAGATTTTGAACAAATCGAGCAGTACTTC. As protein: CASSQDFEQIEQYF.

V usage is TRBV6-1 and J usage is TRBJ1-4; 9 bases match TRBD1. CDR3 size: 14 residues. With V trimmed by 6 bases and J by 8 bases, 7 bases remained unmatched. Germline assignment: CDR1 MNHNS and CDR2 SASEGT. The CDR3, as DNA: TGTGCCAGCAGGCTAACAGGGGGCGGAGAAAAACTGTTTTTT. It is translated as CASRLTGGGEKLFF.

This chain joins TRBV5-8 and TRBJ1-5, with D uncertain. The CDR3 covers 17 residues. The germline V gene encodes CDR1 SGHTS and CDR2 YDEGEE. The germline V and J ends were trimmed by 0 bases and 0 bases, with 13 bases remaining between them. CDR3 sequence: CASSLAGELYSNQPQHF. The CDR3 bases are TGTGCCAGCAGCTTGGCCGGGGAACTCTATAGCAATCAGCCCCAGCATTTT.

This chain joins TRBV5-6 and TRBJ2-1, with D perhaps TRBD2 (6 bases). This CDR3 spans 16 amino acids. From germline, CDR1 is SGHDT and CDR2 YYEEEE. V was shortened by 4 bases and J by 0 bases, with 14 bases between the two germline ends. The CDR3 bases are TGTGCCAGCAGCCAGAGGGACGGGAGCTCCTACAATGAGCAGTTCTTC. Translating gives CASSQRDGSSYNEQFF.

For this clone: The junction shows a germline mismatch at one end, possibly a read error. The chain combines TRBV7-9 with TRBJ1-2; possible D gene TRBD1, 5 bases. Germline CDR1 and CDR2: SEHNR and FQNEAQ (reference sequence). This CDR3 region has 14 residues. Here the CDR3 DNA reads TGTTCCAGCAGCGCGTCCGGGGGGGGCTATGGCTACACCTTC. This codes for CSSSASGGGYGYTF.

The chain combines TRBV11-2 with TRBJ1-4; D is possibly TRBD1 (5 bases). Trimming cost V 4 bases and J 8 bases, with 20 bases left between them. There are 16 residues in the CDR3. Looked up from germline, CDR1 is SGHAT and CDR2 is FQNNGV. The CDR3 loop is CASSSLRSRDLEKLFF. In nucleotides, the CDR3 is TGTGCCAGCAGCTCCCTAAGGAGCAGGGATTTGGAAAAACTGTTTTTT.

This clone was observed a handful of times. This rearrangement joins TRBV5-1 to TRBJ1-5; unclear D gene. Deletions cut 0 bases from V and 1 base from J, with 8 bases between. The CDR3 covers 15 residues. Per the germline V gene, CDR1 is SGHRS and CDR2 is YFSETQ. The CDR3 nucleotides are TGCGCCAGCAGCTTGGATGGGAGGAGCAATCAGCCCCAGCATTTT. As protein: CASSLDGRSNQPQHF.

The chain recombines TRBV10-3 with TRBJ2-5; TRBD1 matches at 11 bases. Per the germline V gene, CDR1 is ENHRY and CDR2 is SYGVKD. The CDR3 length is 14 residues. J gave up 4 bases and V 5 bases, and 3 bases lay outside the gene matches. CDR3 DNA sequence: TGTGCCATCAGTCCCGGGACAGGGGGAGAGACCCAGTACTTC. Translated, it gives CAISPGTGGETQYF.

CDR3 sequence: CASSLTTGGTEAFF. CDR3 in DNA: TGTGCCAGCAGCCTTACCACAGGGGGCACTGAAGCTTTCTTT. This chain connects TRBV7-6 to TRBJ1-1, with 8 positions matching TRBD1. Trimming removed 5 bases from V and 4 bases from J; junction bases left unmatched: 6. Germline V gives CDR1 SGHVS, CDR2 FNYEAQ. The CDR3 consists of 14 residues. The entire variable domain, with the rest obtained from reference TRBV7-6 and TRBJ1-1, is as follows: GAGVSQSPRYKVTKRGQDVALRCDPISGHVSLYWYRQALGQGPEFLTYFNYEAQQDKSGLPNDRFSAERPEGSISTLTIQRTEQRDSAMYRCASSLTTGGTEAFFGQGTRLTVV.

The chain joins TRBV5-8 to TRBJ2-1; 9 positions agree with TRBD1. The CDR3 totals 17 residues. V trimming: 4 bases; J trimming: 5 bases; junction bases outside the gene matches: 13. From germline, CDR1 is SGHTS and CDR2 YDEGEE. CDR3 region: CASSRRGTGWGNNEQFF. For the CDR3, the DNA is TGTGCCAGCAGCCGACGTGGGACAGGGTGGGGGAACAATGAGCAGTTCTTC.

The chain combines TRBV30 with TRBJ2-7; D unresolved. Deletions cut 5 bases from V and 1 base from J, with 15 bases between. Germline-derived CDR1 and CDR2 are GTSNPN and SVGIG (reference sequence). This CDR3 is built from 14 residues. CDR3 nucleotide sequence: TGTGCCTGGTCCGTGTGGCAGGTTTCCTACGAGCAGTACTTC. Translating it yields CAWSVWQVSYEQYF.